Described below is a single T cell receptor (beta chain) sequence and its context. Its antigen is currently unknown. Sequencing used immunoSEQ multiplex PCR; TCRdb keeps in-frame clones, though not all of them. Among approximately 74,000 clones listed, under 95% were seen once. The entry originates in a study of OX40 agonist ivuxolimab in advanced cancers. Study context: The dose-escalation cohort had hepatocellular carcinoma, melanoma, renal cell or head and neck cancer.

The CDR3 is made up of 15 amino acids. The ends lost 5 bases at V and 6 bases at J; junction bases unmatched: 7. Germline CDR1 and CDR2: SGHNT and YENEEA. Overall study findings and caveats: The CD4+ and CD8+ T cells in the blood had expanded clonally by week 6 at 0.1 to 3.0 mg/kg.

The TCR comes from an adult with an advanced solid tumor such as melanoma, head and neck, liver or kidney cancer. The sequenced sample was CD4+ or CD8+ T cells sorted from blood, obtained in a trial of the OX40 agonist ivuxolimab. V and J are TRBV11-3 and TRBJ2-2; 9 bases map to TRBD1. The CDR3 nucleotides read TGTGCCAGCAGCGTGGGACAGGGTTACGCCGGGGAGCTGTTTTTT. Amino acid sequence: CASSVGQGYAGELFF.